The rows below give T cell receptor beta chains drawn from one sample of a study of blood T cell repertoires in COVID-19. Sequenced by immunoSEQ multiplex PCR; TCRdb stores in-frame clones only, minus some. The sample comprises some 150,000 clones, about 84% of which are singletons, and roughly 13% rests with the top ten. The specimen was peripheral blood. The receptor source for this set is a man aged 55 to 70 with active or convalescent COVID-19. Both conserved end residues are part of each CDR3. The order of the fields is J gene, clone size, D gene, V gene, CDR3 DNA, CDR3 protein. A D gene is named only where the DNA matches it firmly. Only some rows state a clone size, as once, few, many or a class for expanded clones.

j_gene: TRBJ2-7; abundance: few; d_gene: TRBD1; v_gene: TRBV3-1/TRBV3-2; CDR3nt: TGTGCCAGCACCGAGATGCCAGGGGGATCCTACGAGCAGTACTTC; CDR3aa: CASTEMPGGSYEQYF
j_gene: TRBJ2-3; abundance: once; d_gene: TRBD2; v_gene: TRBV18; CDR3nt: TGTGCCAGCTCACCACTCGAGGCGGGAGGGAGCACAGATACGCAGTATTTT; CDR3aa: CASSPLEAGGSTDTQYF
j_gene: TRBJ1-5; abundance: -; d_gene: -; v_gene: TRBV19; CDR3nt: TGTGCCAGTAGTATACCCCACAGTGGCAGCAATCAGCCCCAGCATTTT; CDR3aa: CASSIPHSGSNQPQHF
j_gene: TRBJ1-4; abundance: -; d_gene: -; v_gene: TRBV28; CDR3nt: TGTGCCAGCAGTTTTTTTGGGGCAGGTAATGAAAAACTGTTTTTT; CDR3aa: CASSFFGAGNEKLFF
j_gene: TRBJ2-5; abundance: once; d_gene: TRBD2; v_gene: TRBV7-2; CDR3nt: TGTGCCAGCAGCTGGGAGGGAGGACCTCAAGAGACCCAGTACTTC; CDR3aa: CASSWEGGPQETQYF
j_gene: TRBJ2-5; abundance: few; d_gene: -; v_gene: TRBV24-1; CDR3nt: TGTGCCACCAGTGATTTAAGCGTTGGAGAGACCCAGTACTTC; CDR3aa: CATSDLSVGETQYF
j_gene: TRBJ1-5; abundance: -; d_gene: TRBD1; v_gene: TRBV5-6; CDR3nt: TGTGCCAGCAGCTTCCAAACAGGGGCACAGCCCCAGCATTTT; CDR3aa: CASSFQTGAQPQHF
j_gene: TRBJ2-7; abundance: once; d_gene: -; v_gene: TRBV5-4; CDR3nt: TGTGCCAGCAGCTCGGGACTTACTACCTACGAGCAGTACTTC; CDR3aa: CASSSGLTTYEQYF
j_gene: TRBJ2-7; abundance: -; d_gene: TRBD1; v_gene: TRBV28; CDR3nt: TGTGCCACCACGACAGGGACCTACGAGCAGTACTTC; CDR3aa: CATTTGTYEQYF
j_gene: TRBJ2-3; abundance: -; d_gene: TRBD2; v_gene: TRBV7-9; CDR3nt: TGTGCCAGCAGAAAATTGGGGCTAGCGGGAGTAAACACAGATACGCAGTATTTT; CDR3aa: CASRKLGLAGVNTDTQYF
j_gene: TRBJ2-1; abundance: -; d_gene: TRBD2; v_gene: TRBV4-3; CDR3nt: TGCGCCAGCAGCCCAGCACTAGCGGGAGGGATCTACAATGAGCAGTTCTTC; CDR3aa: CASSPALAGGIYNEQFF
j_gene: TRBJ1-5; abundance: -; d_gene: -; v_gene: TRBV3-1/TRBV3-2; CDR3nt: TGTGCCAGCAGCCAACGTGTTTGGCCCCAGCATTTT; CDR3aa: CASSQRVWPQHF
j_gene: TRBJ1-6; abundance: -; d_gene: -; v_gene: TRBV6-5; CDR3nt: TGTGCCAGCAGCATCCTACCCGAGGGGGACGCACCCCTCCACTTT; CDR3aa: CASSILPEGDAPLHF
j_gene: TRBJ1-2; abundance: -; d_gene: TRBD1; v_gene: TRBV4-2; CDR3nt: TGTGCCAGCAGCCAAGACCCGACAGGGAGCCCCTACACCTTC; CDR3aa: CASSQDPTGSPYTF
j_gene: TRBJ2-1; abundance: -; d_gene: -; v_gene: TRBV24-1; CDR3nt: TGTGCCACCAGTGCCGGGGGAGGGGGTCGCTCCTACAATGAGCAGTTCTTC; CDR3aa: CATSAGGGGRSYNEQFF
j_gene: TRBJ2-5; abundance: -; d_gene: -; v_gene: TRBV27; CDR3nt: TGTGCCAGCAGTTTGGCAGGGAAGGGGGACACCCAGTACTTC; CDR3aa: CASSLAGKGDTQYF
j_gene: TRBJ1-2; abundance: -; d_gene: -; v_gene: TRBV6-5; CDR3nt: TGTGCCATCAGGGAGGACTATGGCTACACCTTC; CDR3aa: CAIREDYGYTF
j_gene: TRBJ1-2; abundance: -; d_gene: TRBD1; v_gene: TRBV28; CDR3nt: TGTGCCAGCAGTTCGGGACAGGGCTATGGCTACACCTTC; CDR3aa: CASSSGQGYGYTF
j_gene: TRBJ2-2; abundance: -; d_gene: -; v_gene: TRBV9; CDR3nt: TGTGCCAGCAGCCCACTGGGGGGAAGGAACACCGGGGAGCTGTTTTTT; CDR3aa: CASSPLGGRNTGELFF
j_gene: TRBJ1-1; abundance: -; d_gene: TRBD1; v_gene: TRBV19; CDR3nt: TGTGCCAGTAGTATGGTTACAGGGGGTTATGCTTTCTTT; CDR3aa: CASSMVTGGYAFF
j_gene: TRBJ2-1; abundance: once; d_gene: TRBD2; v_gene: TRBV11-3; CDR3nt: TGTGCCAGCAGCTCTACCGGGACTAGCGGGAGCGCCTACAATGAGCAGTTCTTC; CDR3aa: CASSSTGTSGSAYNEQFF
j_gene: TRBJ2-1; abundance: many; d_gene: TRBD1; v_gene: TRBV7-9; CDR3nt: TGTGCCAGCAGCTCGACAGGGACGAGCTCCTACAATGAGCAGTTCTTC; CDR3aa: CASSSTGTSSYNEQFF
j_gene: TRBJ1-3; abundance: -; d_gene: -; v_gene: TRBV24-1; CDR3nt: TGTGCCACCAGTCCGTCCACCGAGGCTGGAAACACCATATATTTT; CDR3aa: CATSPSTEAGNTIYF
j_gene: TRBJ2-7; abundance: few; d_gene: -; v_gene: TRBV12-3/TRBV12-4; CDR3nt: TGTGCCAGCAGTTACGAAGCCGAGCAGTACTTC; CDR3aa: CASSYEAEQYF
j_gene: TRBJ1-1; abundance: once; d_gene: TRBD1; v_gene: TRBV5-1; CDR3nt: TGCGCCAGCAGCTTTACCGGGACAGCGCCTGAAGCTTTCTTT; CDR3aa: CASSFTGTAPEAFF
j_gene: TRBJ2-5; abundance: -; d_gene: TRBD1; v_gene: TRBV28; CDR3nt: TGTGCCACCGCCCCGGACAGGGTAAAGGGAGAGACCCAGTACTTC; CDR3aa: CATAPDRVKGETQYF
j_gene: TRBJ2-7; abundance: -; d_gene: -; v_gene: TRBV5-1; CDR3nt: TGCGCCAGCAGCAACCGGGGGGCAGTTTACGAGCAGTACTTC; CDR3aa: CASSNRGAVYEQYF
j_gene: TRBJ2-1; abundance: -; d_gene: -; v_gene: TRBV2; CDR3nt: TGTGCCAGCAGGTTTAGGACAAAGAGCTCCTACAATGAGCAGTTCTTC; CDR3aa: CASRFRTKSSYNEQFF
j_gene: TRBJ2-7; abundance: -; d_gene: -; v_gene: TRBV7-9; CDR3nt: TGTGCCAGCCGGCCCGACCAGGGAGAGCAGTACTTC; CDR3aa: CASRPDQGEQYF
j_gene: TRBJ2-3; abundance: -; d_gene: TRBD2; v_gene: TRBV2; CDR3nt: TGTGCCAGCATTGGACTAGCGGCGAAAGATACGCAGTATTTT; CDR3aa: CASIGLAAKDTQYF
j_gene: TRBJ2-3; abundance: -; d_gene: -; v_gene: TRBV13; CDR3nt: TGTGCCAGCAGCTTAGAGGTACAGGCCGGCACAGATACGCAGTATTTT; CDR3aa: CASSLEVQAGTDTQYF
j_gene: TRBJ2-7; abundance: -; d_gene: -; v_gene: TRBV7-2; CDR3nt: TGTGCCAGCAGCCCCATTGCTACCTTAAACGAGCAGTACTTC; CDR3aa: CASSPIATLNEQYF
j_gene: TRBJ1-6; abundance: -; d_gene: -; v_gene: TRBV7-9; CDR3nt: TGTGCCAGCAGCCCCCCGCAGGGTTCGCCCCTCCACTTT; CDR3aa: CASSPPQGSPLHF
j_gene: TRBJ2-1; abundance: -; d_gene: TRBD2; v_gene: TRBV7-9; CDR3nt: TGTGCCAGCAGACTCATAGCGGGAGTGAGGTACAATGAGCAGTTCTTC; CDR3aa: CASRLIAGVRYNEQFF
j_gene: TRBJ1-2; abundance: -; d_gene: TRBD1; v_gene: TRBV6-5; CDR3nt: TGTGCCAGCAGTTCCCGGACAGGAGACTATGGCTACACCTTC; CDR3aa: CASSSRTGDYGYTF
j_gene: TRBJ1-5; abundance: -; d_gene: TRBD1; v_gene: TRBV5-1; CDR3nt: TGCGCCAGCAGCTTGACAGGGGGGAGTCAGCCCCAGCATTTT; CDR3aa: CASSLTGGSQPQHF
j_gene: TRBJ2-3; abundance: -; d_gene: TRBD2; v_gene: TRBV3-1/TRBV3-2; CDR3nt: TGTGCCAGCAGCCCGGGGCTGGGGACTAGCGGGAGCCCAGATACGCAGTATTTT; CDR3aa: CASSPGLGTSGSPDTQYF
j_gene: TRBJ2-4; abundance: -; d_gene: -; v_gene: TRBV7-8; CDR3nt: TGTGCCAGCAGTATATCGGAGGAAAACATTCAGTACTTC; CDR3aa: CASSISEENIQYF
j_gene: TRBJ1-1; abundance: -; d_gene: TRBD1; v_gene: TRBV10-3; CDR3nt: TGTGCCACCTTAGCCAATACAGGGGGCCGGCTGGCGAACACTGAAGCTTTCTTT; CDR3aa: CATLANTGGRLANTEAFF
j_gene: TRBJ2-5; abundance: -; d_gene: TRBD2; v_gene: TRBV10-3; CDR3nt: TGTGCCATCAGCGGGACTAGCGGGAATCAGGAGACCCAGTACTTC; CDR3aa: CAISGTSGNQETQYF
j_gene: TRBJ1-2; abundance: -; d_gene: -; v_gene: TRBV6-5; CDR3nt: TGTGCCAGCAGCCCAACGGGAAGGTACGGCTACACCTTC; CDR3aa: CASSPTGRYGYTF
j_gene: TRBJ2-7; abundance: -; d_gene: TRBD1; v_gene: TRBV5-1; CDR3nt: TGCGCCAGCAGCTTGGGGACAGGGCTAGAGCAGTACTTC; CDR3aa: CASSLGTGLEQYF
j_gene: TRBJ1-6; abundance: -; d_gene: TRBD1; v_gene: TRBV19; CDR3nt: TGTGCCAGTAGGATGACAGGGGGCGGTTCACCCCTCCACTTT; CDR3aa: CASRMTGGGSPLHF
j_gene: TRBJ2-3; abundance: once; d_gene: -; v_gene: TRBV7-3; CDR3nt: TGTGCCAGCAGCACCGGGGTCGGGAATACGCAGTATTTT; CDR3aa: CASSTGVGNTQYF
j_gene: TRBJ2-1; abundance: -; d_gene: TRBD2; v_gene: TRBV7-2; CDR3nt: TGTGCCAGCAGCTCAGGGACTAGCTACAATGAGCAGTTCTTC; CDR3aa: CASSSGTSYNEQFF
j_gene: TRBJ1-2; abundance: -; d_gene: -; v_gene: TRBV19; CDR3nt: TGTGCCAGTAGGGAAAGACAGGATGGCTACACCTTC; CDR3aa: CASRERQDGYTF
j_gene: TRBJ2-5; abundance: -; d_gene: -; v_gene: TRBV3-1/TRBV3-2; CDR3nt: TGTGCCAGCAGCCTCGCGGGTGAGCGCGGGACCCAGTACTTC; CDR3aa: CASSLAGERGTQYF
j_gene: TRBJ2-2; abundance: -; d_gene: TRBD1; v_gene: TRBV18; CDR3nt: TGTGCCAGCTCCTACCTAGGGGGCGCCGGCACCGGGGAGCTGTTTTTT; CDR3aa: CASSYLGGAGTGELFF
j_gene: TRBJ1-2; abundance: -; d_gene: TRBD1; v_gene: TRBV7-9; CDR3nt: TGTGCCAGCAGTGACGCCGGGACAGAGTATGGCTACACCTTC; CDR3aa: CASSDAGTEYGYTF
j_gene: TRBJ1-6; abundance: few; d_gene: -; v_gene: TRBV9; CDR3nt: TGTGCCAGGCAGGGGCTGGGGTCACCCCTCCACTTT; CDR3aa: CARQGLGSPLHF
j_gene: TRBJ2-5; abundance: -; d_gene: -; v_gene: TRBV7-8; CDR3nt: TGTGCCAGCAGCGAAACACAGGGAGAGACCCAGTACTTC; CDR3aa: CASSETQGETQYF